The 2 T cell receptor beta chains presented below share a single source sample, sequenced in a study of blood T cell repertoires in COVID-19. Profiling relied on immunoSEQ multiplex PCR, and the TCRdb table lists in-frame clones only, not all of them. The sample carries 180,000 or so clones, 70% to 90% recorded once. Sample: peripheral blood. The receptors shown here come from a woman of 80 years or more with acute or convalescent COVID-19.

This clone appeared a single time. The genes are TRBV28 and TRBJ2-7, with TRBD1 matching over 8 bases. The CDR3 runs 15 residues. Germline V gene sequence: CDR1 MDHEN, CDR2 SYDVKM. With V trimmed by 4 bases and J by 3 bases, 8 bases remained unmatched. The CDR3, as DNA: TGTGCCAGCAGTTACTTGACAGGGGCAGGCTACGAGCAGTACTTC. It is translated as CASSYLTGAGYEQYF. Full variable domain (rest looked up from reference TRBV28 and TRBJ2-7): DVKVTQSSRYLVKRTGEKVFLECVQDMDHENMFWYRQDPGLGLRLIYFSYDVKMKEKGDIPEGYSVSREKKERFSLILESASTNQTSMYLCASSYLTGAGYEQYFGPGTRLTVT.

This chain's CDR3 is CATSGTGVEQYF. In DNA, the CDR3 is TGTGCCACCAGTGGGACAGGGGTCGAGCAGTACTTC. The V call is TRBV24-1, the J call TRBJ2-7, with TRBD1 identical over 9 bases. The CDR3 consists of 12 residues. V trimming: 5 bases; J trimming: 6 bases; junction bases outside the gene matches: 1. Germline values: CDR1 KGHDR, CDR2 SFDVKD.